This T cell receptor (beta chain) was recorded in a study of CD8 T cells in Susac syndrome. Study-wide background: Eight or nine of the sequenced Susac syndrome patients were in remission, and roughly 6 had active disease. Overall study findings and caveats: Susac-specific public clones found in total CD8+ repertoires numbered more than 15, and those in CD8+ TEMRA repertoires numbered a few.

On this clonotype itself: No antigen is known for it.

RNA totalling roughly 0.5 to 1 ug underwent reverse transcription with random hexamers. Amplification of TCR beta CDR3 spanned 54 Vbeta and 13 Jbeta via immunoSEQ multiplex PCR. TCRdb used MiXCR to reprocess the immunoSEQ multiplex PCR reads, holding one entry per CDR3 protein. The sample records over 20,000 distinct CDR3 sequences, roughly 95% being singletons. Trimming removed 2 bases at V and 3 bases at J, with 11 bases between. CDR1 is MNHEY and CDR2 is SVGEGT in the germline V gene. This CDR3 region has 14 residues. Sequenced material: CD8+ T cells from PBMCs. The gene calls are TRBV6-2 or TRBV6-3 and TRBJ2-7, with D perhaps TRBD1 (6 bases). This sequence was found in a human donor with Susac syndrome. CDR3 nucleotides: TGTGCCAGCAGTTACGGTCGCAGGGGCTACGAGCAGTACTTC. Residues: CASSYGRRGYEQYF.